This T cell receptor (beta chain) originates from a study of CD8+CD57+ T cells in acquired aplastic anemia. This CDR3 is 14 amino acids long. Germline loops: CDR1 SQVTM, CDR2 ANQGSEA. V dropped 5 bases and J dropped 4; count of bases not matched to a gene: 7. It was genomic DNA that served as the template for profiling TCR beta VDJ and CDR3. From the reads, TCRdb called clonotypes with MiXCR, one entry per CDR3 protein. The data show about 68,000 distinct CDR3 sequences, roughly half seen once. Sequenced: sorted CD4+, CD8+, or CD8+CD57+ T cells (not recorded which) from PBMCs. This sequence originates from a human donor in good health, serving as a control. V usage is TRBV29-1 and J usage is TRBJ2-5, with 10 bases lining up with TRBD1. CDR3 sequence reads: CSVQGTGAPETQYF. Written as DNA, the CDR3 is TGCAGCGTTCAAGGGACAGGGGCTCCAGAGACCCAGTACTTC.